This T cell receptor beta chain appears in the sequencing data of a study of long-term antiretroviral therapy in people with HIV. Regarding the study as a whole: Subsequent to ART, diversity was augmented yet persisted below that of transplant donor controls. Repertoires from HIV showed CDR3 length ranges narrower than those of controls. Across all time points, the repertoire was dominated by clones that expanded before ART.

Regarding this clone: What it binds is not known.

V lost 3 bases and J 3 bases, leaving 6 bases between the germline ends. The CDR3 covers 13 residues. Germline lookup yields CDR1 SGHRS and CDR2 YFSETQ. The authors ran the immunoSEQ assay, v3.0, at survey level. Profiled with immunoSEQ multiplex PCR; TCRdb holds only in-frame clones, not every one. In the table there are 20,000 to 30,000 clones, 85% of which are singletons. The cryopreserved samples used held 1-10 million PBMC prior to extraction of DNA. The input for sequencing was unsorted PBMCs, taken 2.3 years after starting antiretroviral therapy. The origin of this receptor is a man aged 40-55 years with HIV. V and J are TRBV5-1 and TRBJ2-2; D remains unclear. The CDR3: CASSWMDTGELFF. CDR3 nucleotides: TGCGCCAGCAGCTGGATGGACACCGGGGAGCTGTTTTTT.